This TCR beta chain was obtained from a study of Graves' ophthalmopathy and Graves' hyperthyroidism. Study findings and constraints: Most thyroid clonotypes expanded beyond 0.001 frequency were also found in blood. The model's ophthalmopathy progression predictions had more than 55% sensitivity and 72.22% specificity.

People with hyperthyroidism were aged 18 to 65 and newly diagnosed, under 2 months' duration. The study amplified TCR beta CDR3 regions using RNA transcripts. First-round RT-PCR with HTBI primers preceded a second-round multiplex PCR. TCRdb processed the multiplex PCR reads anew with MiXCR; each CDR3 protein has one entry. This table holds about 620,000 distinct CDR3 sequences, 20% to 25% found once. This clonotype was recorded at least ten times. Its target is unknown. Germline-derived CDR1 and CDR2 are MNHNS and SASEGT. This CDR3 is 15 amino acids long. V lost 3 bases and J 1 base, leaving 10 bases between the germline ends.

Sequenced material: peripheral blood. The receptor was isolated from a woman aged 18-30 years with stable Graves' hyperthyroidism. Some clones in this sample may be carry-over from other donors' samples. The rearrangement joins TRBV6-1 to TRBJ1-5; D is perhaps TRBD1 (5 bases). The CDR3 coding sequence is TGTGCCAGCAGTGACGCGAGGGGAAGCAATCAGCCCCAGCATTTT. Its protein product is CASSDARGSNQPQHF.